This TCR beta chain is drawn from a study of blood T cell repertoires in COVID-19. Study-level background: Samples came from the United States, Italy and Spain, spanning acute and convalescent COVID-19. Nucleic acid was either cDNA or gDNA, and it came from T cells, B-cell-depleted T cells, or PBMCs.

V lost 7 bases and J lost 3; bases outside the gene matches: 8. The CDR3 totals 15 residues. Germline V lookup: CDR1 SNHLY, CDR2 FYNNEI. As processed by the authors: Amplified reference gene primers provided the basis for estimating nucleated cell counts. Assay used: immunoSEQ multiplex PCR; TCRdb lists only in-frame clones, some missing. The DNA was the basis for D and trimming; V, J and clone size are from that table. The sample contains around 67,000 clones, around 86% of which appear only once. The table lists this clone with a few counts. This chain links TRBV2 with TRBJ2-7, with 11 bases aligning to TRBD2. The source of this sequence is a man over 45 with active COVID-19. Sequencing used peripheral blood. DNA for the CDR3: TGTGCCAGCACCAGACTAGCGGGACCTTTCTACGAGCAGTACTTC. Translated: CASTRLAGPFYEQYF.